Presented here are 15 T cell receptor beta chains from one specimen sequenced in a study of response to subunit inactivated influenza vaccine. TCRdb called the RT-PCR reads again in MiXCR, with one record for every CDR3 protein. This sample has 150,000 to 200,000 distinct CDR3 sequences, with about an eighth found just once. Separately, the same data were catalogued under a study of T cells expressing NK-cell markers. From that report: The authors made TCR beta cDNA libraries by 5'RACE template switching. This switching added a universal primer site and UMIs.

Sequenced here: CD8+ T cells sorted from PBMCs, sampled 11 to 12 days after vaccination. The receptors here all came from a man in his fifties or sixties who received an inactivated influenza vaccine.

The CDR3 DNA follows: TGCAGTGCTAGAGATATACCAGCCTACTACGAGCAGTTCTTC. Translation: CSARDIPAYYEQFF. This sequence joins TRBV20-1 and TRBJ2-7; D is unclear. The last part of the DNA fits TRBJ2-1 better; the J call may be wrong. Germline assignment: CDR1 DFQATT and CDR2 SNEGSKA (reference sequence). CDR3 length: 14 amino acids.

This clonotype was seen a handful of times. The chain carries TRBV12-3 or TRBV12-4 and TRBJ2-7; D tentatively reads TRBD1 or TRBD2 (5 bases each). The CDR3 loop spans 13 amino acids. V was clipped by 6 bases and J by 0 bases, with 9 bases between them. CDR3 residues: CASRGENSYEQYF. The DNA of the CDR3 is TGTGCCAGCAGGGGGGAAAACTCCTACGAGCAGTACTTC.

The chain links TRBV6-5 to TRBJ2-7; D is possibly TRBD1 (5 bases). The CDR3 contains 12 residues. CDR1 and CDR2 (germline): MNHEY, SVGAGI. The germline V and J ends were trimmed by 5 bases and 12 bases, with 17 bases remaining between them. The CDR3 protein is CASSLDTLRLYF. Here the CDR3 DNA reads TGTGCCAGCAGTCTGGACACATTACGGCTGTACTTC.

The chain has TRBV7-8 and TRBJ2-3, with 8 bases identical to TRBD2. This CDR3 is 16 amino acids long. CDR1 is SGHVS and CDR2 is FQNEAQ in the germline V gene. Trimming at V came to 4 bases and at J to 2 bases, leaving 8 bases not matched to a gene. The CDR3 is CASSSLAGGYTDTQYF. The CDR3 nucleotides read TGTGCCAGCAGCTCCCTGGCGGGGGGATACACAGATACGCAGTATTTT.

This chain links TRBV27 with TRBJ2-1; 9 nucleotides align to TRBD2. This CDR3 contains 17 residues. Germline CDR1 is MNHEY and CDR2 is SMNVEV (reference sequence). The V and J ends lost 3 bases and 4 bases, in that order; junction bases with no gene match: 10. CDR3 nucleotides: TGTGCCAGCAGTTTTCTCGGAGCGGGAGGAAATTACAATGAGCAGTTCTTC. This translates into CASSFLGAGGNYNEQFF.

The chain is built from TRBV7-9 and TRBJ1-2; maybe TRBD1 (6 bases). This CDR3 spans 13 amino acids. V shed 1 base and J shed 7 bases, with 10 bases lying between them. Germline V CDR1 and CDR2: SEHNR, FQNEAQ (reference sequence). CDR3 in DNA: TGTGCCAGCAGCTTAGGTGGACAGACTGGCTACACCTTC. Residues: CASSLGGQTGYTF. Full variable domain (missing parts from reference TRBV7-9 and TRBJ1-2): DTGVSQNPRHKITKRGQNVTFRCDPISEHNRLYWYRQTLGQGPEFLTYFQNEAQLEKSRLLSDRFSAERPKGSFSTLEIQRTEQGDSAMYLCASSLGGQTGYTFGSGTRLTVV.

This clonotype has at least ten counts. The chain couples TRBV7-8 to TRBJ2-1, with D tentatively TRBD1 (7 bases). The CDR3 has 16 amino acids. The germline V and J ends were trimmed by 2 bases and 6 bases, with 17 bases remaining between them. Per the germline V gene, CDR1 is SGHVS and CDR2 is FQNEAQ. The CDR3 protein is CASSLLVQGGGNEQFF. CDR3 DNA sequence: TGTGCCAGCAGCTTACTTGTGCAGGGGGGTGGCAATGAGCAGTTCTTC.

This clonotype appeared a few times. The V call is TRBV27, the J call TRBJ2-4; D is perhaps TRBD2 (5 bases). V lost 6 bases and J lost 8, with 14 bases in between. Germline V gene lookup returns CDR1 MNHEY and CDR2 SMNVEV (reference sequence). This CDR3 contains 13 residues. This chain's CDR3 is CASSPFLGDIQYF. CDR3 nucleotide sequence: TGTGCCAGCAGCCCTTTCCTCGGGGACATTCAGTACTTC.

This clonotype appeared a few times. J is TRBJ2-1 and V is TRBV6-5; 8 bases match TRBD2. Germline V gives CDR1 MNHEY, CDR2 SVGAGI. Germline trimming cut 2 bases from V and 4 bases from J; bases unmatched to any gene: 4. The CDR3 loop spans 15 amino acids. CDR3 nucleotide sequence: TGTGCCAGCAGTTACGGGATAGCGGGATACAATGAGCAGTTCTTC. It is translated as CASSYGIAGYNEQFF.

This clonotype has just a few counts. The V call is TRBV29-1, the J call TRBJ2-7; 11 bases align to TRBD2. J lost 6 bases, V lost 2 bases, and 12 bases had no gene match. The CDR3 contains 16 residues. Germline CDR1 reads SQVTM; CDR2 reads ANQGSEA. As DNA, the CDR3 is TGCAGCGTTGAAAATCTAACCCCACTAGCGGGAGTCGAGCAGTACTTC. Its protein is CSVENLTPLAGVEQYF.

CDR3: CASSSPGQGPEQYF. The CDR3 nucleotides are TGTGCCAGCAGTTCCCCGGGACAGGGACCCGAGCAGTACTTC. The gene calls are TRBV28 and TRBJ2-7; 9 positions match TRBD1. This CDR3 contains 14 residues. After removal of 4 bases from V and 6 bases from J, the junction contained 7 bases not matched to a gene. Per germline, CDR1 MDHEN and CDR2 SYDVKM.

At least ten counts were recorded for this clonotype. CDR3 protein: CASSQDRVGYGYTF. For the CDR3, the DNA is TGCGCCAGCAGCCAAGATCGGGTGGGCTATGGCTACACCTTC. The rearrangement joins TRBV4-1 to TRBJ1-2; unclear D gene. Germline CDR1 MGHRA, CDR2 YSYEKL. The CDR3 loop spans 14 amino acids. V gave up 0 bases and J gave up 4 bases, with 9 bases separating them.

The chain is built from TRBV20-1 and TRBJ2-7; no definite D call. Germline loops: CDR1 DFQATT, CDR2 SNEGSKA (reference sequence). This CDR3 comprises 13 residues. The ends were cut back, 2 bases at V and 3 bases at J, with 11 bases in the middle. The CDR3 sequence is CSARSPDDYEQYF. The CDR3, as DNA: TGCAGTGCTAGATCCCCAGACGACTACGAGCAGTACTTC.

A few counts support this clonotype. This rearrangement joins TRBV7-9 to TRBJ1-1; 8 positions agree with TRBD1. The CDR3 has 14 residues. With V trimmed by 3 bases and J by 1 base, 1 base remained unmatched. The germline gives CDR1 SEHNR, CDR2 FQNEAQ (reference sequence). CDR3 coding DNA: TGTGCCAGCAGCTTCACAGGGGGGAACACTGAAGCTTTCTTT. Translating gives CASSFTGGNTEAFF.

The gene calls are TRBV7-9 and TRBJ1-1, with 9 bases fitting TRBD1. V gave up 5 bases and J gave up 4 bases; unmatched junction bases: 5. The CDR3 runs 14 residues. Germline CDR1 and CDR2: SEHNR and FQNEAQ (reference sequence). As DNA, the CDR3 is TGTGCCAGCAGCGACGGACAGGGGAGCACTGAAGCTTTCTTT. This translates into CASSDGQGSTEAFF.